This TCR beta chain was documented in a study of beta chain features in type 1 diabetes (dated 2018 in TCRdb). Describing the broader study: Patients and healthy donors did not differ in mean age, gender distribution, total cell number or subset yield. A total of 107,917,701 sorted cells were examined across all samples, and the number of cells per subset was strongly correlated with RNA yield. The study compared the TCRB repertoires of sorted circulating CD4+ T cell subsets in recently diagnosed type 1 diabetes patients with those in matched healthy donors. Naive and central memory subsets were obtained from all 30 or so donors, but regulatory and stem cell-like memory subsets were isolated from only 8 patients and about 8 healthy donors.

V is reduced by 6 bases and J by 5 bases, leaving a spacing of 9 bases between them. Via the germline V gene, CDR1 is SGHDT and CDR2 YYEEEE. The CDR3 has 12 amino acids, counting the end cysteine and phenylalanine. Kept here is only the CDR3 DNA, which spans 36 bases and is read in frame from base 1. Notes on this clone: This clone's antigen is unknown. The sample holds no much larger clone one base away, and base qualities are not on file.

The entire amount of isolated RNA was reverse transcribed using the High Capacity cDNA Reverse Transcription Kit, so the sequenced TCRB transcripts were expressed ones. Naive, central memory and regulatory T cell samples underwent deep immunoSEQ sequencing, averaging around 4 million total reads per sample. After sorted cells were lysed in RLT buffer, RNA was extracted with DNase-treated RNeasy Micro or Mini kits, with the choice depending on cell number. Each cell subset was processed separately to prevent cross-contamination, with patient and healthy donor samples processed together. TCRB sequences were amplified from cDNA with the immunoSEQ multiplex PCR, producing 87-bp fragments spanning the CDR3 region. Sequencing of the amplicons was done on the Illumina HiSeq platform. Regarding the original processing steps: PCR bias was corrected computationally using synthetic template baselines, and reads within Hamming distance 2 were collapsed, with unmergeable singletons discarded. Reads were aligned against IMGT so that V, D and J genes, CDR3 length and insertions or deletions at six rearrangement sites could be assigned. Clonotype counts were normalized to sorted cell number within each subset before computing true diversity and Gini coefficients with the tcR R package. Repertoire sharing was quantified using the overlap coefficient calculated on TCRB nucleotide sequences. Out-of-frame TCRB sequences from naive cells were analyzed as a proxy for the pre-selection repertoire. Here the immuneACCESS table is served through TCRdb, limited to in-frame sequences with V and J called. Missing clones are a known gap in these copies; in checked studies unresolved V genes cover under half, and the rest lacks a known reason. V, J and clone size were drawn from that table, and D and trimming were deduced from the DNA. For this sample the table gives 250,000 or so clones, of which approximately 70% were detected only once. The ten largest clones add up to 0.053% of the sample.

Each donor gave one peripheral blood draw, averaging around 120 mL, which was collected into heparinised tubes. Using a panel that included CD45RO, CCR7, CD25, CD127, CD95 and CD27, naive, central memory, regulatory and stem cell-like memory CD4+ T cells were sorted on a BD FACSAria II. Every sorted population had a purity above 95%. PBMCs were isolated immediately by Lymphoprep density gradient centrifugation and stained directly without culture. So that batch effects would be minimized, each experiment stained and sorted samples in pairs, pairing one healthy donor with one patient. Overall study results and their limits: Naive, central memory and regulatory TCRB repertoires appeared more similar among patients than among healthy donors. Shorter templates might have been favored by PCR, but patient and control samples were amplified and corrected together, so both groups would have been affected equally by any skew. Only small numbers of individuals were included in the HLA sub-analyses, which left unresolved whether HLA type had any influence on TCRB rearrangement. Because cDNA was sequenced instead of genomic DNA, activated cells with high expression could be over-represented, although the groups did not differ in activation or CD3 levels. In all four CD4+ subsets, TCRB CDR3 length was moderately but significantly shorter in type 1 diabetes patients. At VDJ recombination sites, patients with type 1 diabetes made fewer insertions and deleted more nucleotides, a pattern implying thymic rearrangement abnormalities.

Material: naive CD4+ T cells from blood. This specimen's cell subset or site label, interpreted: true naive CD4+ T cells. This TCR derives from a man aged 25-45 years in good health. The chain links TRBV5-6 with TRBJ2-1, with TRBD2 tentatively as D gene (6 bases match). The CDR3 region reads CASTGLNNEQFF. DNA sequence: TGTGCCAGCACGGGACTCAACAATGAGCAGTTCTTC.